A single T cell receptor beta chain is shown here with its context. In the authors' workflow: Amplification of reference gene primers was used by the study to estimate nucleated cell counts. Clones were read by immunoSEQ multiplex PCR, and TCRdb kept only the in-frame ones, dropping some. Clone size and the V and J calls come from that table; the DNA yielded D and trimming. The sample lists 150,000 to 200,000 clones; roughly 90% were seen once. This record belongs to a study of blood T cell repertoires in COVID-19. Overall study: Donors in the United States, Italy and Spain gave samples during acute or convalescent COVID-19. In each case, the material was cDNA or gDNA derived from T cells, B-cell-depleted T cells, or PBMCs.

V shed 1 base and J 3 bases; nucleotides not matched to a gene: 6. The CDR3 spans 16 residues. Per germline, CDR1 LNHDA and CDR2 SQIVND (reference sequence). Material for sequencing was peripheral blood. This chain connects TRBV19 to TRBJ2-7; 10 bases fit TRBD2. The TCR was taken from a man aged 55 to 70 with acute or convalescent COVID-19. The CDR3 nucleotides are TGTGCCAGTAGTATAGCGTCTAGCGGGGGCGGCTACGAGCAGTACTTC. It specifies CASSIASSGGGYEQYF.